This entry lists 6 T cell receptor beta chains sequenced from one sample in a study of shared clonotypes between healthy human individuals. Profiling relied on immunoSEQ multiplex PCR, and the TCRdb table lists in-frame clones only, not all of them. The data show 1,400,000 or so clones, approximately 98.5% seen once. Material: naive CD4+ T cells sorted from blood. Documented subset: CD45RA+ positively selected. The source is a man aged 25 to 40 in good health.

In this sample, this clone turned up once. The rearrangement uses TRBV18 and TRBJ2-7, with D perhaps TRBD1 (6 bases). This CDR3 contains 16 residues. Trimming removed 6 bases at V and 2 bases at J, with 20 bases between. The germline V gene encodes CDR1 KGHSH and CDR2 LQKENI. The chain's CDR3 is CASSRASTGGTYEQYF. DNA for the CDR3: TGTGCCAGCTCTCGGGCCTCGACAGGTGGAACCTACGAGCAGTACTTC.

This chain connects TRBV7-6 to TRBJ2-1; weak D call: TRBD1 (6 bases). CDR1 is SGHVS and CDR2 is FNYEAQ in the germline V gene. Deletions cut 5 bases from V and 5 bases from J, with 19 bases between. CDR3 size: 16 residues. As DNA, the CDR3 is TGTGCCAGCAGCCGACATCACCGGGACACTAACAATGAGCAGTTCTTC. It yields the protein CASSRHHRDTNNEQFF.

The chain carries TRBV11-3 and TRBJ2-1; D possibly corresponds to TRBD2 (6 bases). This CDR3 contains 17 residues. Trimming left V 1 base short and J 1 base short, with 14 bases between. From germline, CDR1 is SGHNT and CDR2 YENEEA. In DNA, the CDR3 is TGTGCCAGCAGCTTAGGGGGCGGGGCTATTTCCTACAATGAGCAGTTCTTC. Amino acids: CASSLGGGAISYNEQFF. The full variable domain, its missing parts supplied by reference TRBV11-3 and TRBJ2-1, is EAGVVQSPRYKIIEKKQPVAFWCNPISGHNTLYWYLQNLGQGPELLIRYENEEAVDDSQLPKDRFSAERLKGVDSTLKIQPAELGDSAVYLCASSLGGGAISYNEQFFGPGTRLTVL.

The chain recombines TRBV5-5 with TRBJ2-1, with D perhaps TRBD2 (5 bases). CDR3 length equals 14 residues. V was cut by 2 bases and J by 4 bases, with 10 bases left in between. Germline CDR1 SGHKS, CDR2 YYEKEE (reference sequence). CDR3 loop: CASSLAALYNEQFF. CDR3 bases: TGTGCCAGCAGCTTAGCGGCTTTATACAATGAGCAGTTCTTC.

V usage is TRBV9 and J usage is TRBJ2-5; D remains ambiguous. Germline CDR1 and CDR2: SGDLS and YYNGEE. The CDR3 covers 14 residues. The CDR3 region has the DNA TGTGCGGTTTTCAGCTTTGTGGTCCAAGAGACCCAGTACTTC. This gives the protein CAVFSFVVQETQYF.

The chain carries TRBV7-3 and TRBJ2-2; D is uncertain. The V gene lost 1 base and the J gene lost 6 bases, with 9 bases spanning the gap. The CDR3 sequence is 14 residues long. Germline CDR1 is SGHTA and CDR2 is FQGTGA. This CDR3 is CASSLSSPAGELFF. The CDR3 nucleotides are TGTGCCAGCAGCTTAAGTTCCCCAGCCGGGGAGCTGTTTTTT.